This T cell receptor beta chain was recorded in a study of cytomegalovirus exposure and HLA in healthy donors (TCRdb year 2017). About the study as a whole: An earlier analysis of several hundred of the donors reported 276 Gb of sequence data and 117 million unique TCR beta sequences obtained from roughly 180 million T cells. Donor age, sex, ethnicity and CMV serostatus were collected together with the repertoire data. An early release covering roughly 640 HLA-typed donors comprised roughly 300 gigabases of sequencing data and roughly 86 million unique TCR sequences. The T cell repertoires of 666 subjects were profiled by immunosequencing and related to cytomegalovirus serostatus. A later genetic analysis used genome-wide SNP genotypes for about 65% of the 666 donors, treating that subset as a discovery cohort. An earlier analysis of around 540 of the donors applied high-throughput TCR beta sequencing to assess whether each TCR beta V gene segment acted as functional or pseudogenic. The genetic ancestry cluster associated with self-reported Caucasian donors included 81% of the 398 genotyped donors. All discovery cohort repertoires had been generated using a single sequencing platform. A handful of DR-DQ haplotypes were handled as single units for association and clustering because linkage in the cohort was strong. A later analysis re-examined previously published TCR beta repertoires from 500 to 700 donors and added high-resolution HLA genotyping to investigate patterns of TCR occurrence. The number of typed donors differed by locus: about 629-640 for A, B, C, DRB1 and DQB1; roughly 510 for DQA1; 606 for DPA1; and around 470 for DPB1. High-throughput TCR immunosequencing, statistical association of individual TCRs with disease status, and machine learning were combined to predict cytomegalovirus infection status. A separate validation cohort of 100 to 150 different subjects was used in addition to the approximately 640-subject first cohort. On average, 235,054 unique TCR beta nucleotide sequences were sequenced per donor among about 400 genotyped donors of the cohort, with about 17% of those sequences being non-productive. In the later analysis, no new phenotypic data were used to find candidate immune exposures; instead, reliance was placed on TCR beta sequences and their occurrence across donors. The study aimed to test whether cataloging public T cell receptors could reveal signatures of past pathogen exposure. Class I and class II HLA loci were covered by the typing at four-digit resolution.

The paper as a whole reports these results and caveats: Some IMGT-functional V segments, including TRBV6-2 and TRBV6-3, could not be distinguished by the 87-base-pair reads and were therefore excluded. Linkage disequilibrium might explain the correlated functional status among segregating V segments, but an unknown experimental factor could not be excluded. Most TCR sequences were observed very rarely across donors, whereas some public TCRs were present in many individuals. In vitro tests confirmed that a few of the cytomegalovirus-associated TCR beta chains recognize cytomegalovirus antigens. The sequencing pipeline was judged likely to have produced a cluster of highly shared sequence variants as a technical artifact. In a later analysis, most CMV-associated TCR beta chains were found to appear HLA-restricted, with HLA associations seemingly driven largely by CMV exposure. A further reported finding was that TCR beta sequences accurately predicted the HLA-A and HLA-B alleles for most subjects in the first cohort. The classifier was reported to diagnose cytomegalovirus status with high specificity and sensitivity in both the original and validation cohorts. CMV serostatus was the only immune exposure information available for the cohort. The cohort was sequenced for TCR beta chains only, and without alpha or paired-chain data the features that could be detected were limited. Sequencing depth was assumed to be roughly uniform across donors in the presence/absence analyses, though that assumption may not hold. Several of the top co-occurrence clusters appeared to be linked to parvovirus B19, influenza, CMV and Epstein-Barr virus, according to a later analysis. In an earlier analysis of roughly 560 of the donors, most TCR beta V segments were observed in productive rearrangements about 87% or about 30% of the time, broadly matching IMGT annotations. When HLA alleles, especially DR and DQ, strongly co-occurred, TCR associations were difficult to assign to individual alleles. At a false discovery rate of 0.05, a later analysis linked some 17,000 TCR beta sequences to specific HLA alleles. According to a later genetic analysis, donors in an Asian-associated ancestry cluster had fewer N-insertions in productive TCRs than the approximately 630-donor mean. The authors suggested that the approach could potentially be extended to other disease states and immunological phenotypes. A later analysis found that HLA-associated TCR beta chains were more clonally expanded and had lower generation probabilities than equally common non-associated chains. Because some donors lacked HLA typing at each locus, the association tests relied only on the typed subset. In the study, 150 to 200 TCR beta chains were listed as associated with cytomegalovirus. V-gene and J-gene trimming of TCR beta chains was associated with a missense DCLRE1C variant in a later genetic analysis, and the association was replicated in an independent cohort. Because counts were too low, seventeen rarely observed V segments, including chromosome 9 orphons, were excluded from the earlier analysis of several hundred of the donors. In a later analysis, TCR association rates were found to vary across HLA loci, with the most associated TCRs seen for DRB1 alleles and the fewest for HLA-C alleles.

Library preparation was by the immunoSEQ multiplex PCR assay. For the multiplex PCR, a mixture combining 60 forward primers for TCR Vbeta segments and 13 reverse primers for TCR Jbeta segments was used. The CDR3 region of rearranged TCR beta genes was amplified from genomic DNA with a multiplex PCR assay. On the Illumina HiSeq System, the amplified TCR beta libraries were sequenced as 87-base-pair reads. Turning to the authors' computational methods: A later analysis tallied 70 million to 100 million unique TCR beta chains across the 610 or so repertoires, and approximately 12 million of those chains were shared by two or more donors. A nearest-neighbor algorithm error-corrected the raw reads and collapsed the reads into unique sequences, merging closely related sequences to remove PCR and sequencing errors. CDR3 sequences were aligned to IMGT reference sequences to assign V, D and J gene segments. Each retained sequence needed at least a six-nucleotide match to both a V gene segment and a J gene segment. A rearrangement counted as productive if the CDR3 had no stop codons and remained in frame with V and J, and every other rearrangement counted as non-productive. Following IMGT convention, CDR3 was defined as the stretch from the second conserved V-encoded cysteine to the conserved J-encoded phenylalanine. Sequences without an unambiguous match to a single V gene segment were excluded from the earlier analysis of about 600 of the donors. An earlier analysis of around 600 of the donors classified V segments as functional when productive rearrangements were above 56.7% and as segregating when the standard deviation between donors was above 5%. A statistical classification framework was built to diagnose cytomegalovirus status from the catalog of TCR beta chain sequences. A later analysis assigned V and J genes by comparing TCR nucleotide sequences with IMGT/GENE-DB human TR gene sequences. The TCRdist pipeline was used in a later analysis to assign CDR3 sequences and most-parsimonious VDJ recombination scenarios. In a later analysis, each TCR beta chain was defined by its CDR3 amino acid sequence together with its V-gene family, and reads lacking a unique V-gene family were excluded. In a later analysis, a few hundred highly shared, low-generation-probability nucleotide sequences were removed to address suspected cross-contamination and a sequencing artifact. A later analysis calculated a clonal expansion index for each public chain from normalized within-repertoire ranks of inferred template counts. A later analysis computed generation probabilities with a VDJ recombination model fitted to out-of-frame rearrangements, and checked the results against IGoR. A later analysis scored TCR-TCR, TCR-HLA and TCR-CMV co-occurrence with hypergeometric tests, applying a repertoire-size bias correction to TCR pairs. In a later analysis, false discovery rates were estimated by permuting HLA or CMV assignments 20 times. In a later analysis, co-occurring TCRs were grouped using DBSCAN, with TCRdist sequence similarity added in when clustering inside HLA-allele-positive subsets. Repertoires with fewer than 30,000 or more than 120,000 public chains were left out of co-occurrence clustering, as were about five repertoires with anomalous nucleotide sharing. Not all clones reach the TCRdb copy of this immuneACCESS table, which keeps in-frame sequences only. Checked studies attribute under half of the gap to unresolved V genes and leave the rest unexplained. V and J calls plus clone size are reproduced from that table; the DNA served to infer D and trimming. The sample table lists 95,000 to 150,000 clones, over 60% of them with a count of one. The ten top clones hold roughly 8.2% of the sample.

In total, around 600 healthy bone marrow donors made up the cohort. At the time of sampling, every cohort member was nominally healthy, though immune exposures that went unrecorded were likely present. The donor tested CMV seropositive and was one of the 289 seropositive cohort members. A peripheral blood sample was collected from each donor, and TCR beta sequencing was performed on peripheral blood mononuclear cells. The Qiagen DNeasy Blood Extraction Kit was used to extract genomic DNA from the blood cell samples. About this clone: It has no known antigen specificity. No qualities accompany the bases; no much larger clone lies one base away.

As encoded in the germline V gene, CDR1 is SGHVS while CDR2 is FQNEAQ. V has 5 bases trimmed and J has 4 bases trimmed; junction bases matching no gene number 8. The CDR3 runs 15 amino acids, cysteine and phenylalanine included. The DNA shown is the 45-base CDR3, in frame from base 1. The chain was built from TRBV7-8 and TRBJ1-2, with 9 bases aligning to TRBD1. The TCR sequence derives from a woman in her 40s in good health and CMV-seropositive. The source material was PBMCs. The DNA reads TGTGCCAGCAGCCACGGACAGGGGCCCAGCTATGGCTACACCTTC. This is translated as CASSHGQGPSYGYTF.